What follows is one TCR beta chain and its context. As yet, its antigen is unknown. The germline gives CDR1 MNHEY, CDR2 SVGAGI. V was shortened by 0 bases and J by 1 base, with 7 bases between the two germline ends. The CDR3 has 16 residues. The data originate from a study of post-analysis software for immune sequencing data. Study overall: The courses of disease that were included comprised relapsing-remitting, secondary progressive and progressive-relapsing multiple sclerosis. Overall study results and limits: When compared against controls, multiple sclerosis patients showed significantly lower normalized Chao1 diversity. Samples from a shared batch, those prepared together, strongly co-clustered by F measure. Roughly five TRBV segments appeared more often in patients than in controls, and TRBV5-6, TRBV5-1 and TRBV20-1 were among these.

Unique molecular identifiers featured in each of the TCR beta cDNA libraries. The source material, about 0.95 to 10 million T cells, gave rise to 500,000 or so cDNA molecules. TCRdb independently ran MiXCR on the PCR reads; one entry per CDR3 protein. Of about 460,000 distinct CDR3 sequences listed, 45% are singletons. The clonotype comes from a girl between 5 and 17 years old with multiple sclerosis. The chain uses TRBV6-5 and TRBJ1-6; D gene uncertain. The sequenced sample was blood. The CDR3, as DNA: TGTGCCAGCAGTTACTCGACGGGTTCCTATAATTCACCCCTCCACTTT. Protein product: CASSYSTGSYNSPLHF.